Shown below are 10 T cell receptor beta chains from a single sample sequenced in a study of blood T cell repertoires in COVID-19. Using immunoSEQ multiplex PCR, the repertoire was profiled, and TCRdb retains in-frame clones only, with some absent. This sample carries approximately 49,000 clones, around 90% of them seen once, and the ten largest clones take 3%. The source material was peripheral blood. These receptors were taken from a man between 50 and 59 years old with active COVID-19.

The rearrangement links TRBV7-8 to TRBJ1-2, with 9 bases aligning to TRBD1. CDR3 size: 16 residues. Germline values: CDR1 SGHVS, CDR2 FQNEAQ. After removal of 2 bases from V and 3 bases from J, the junction contained 7 bases not matched to a gene. The CDR3 DNA sequence: TGTGCCAGCAGCTTATTGCCCCGACAGGGGGACTATGGCTACACCTTC. Amino acids: CASSLLPRQGDYGYTF.

The chain carries TRBV14 and TRBJ1-1; D is ambiguous. CDR3 length: 15 residues. CDR1 is SGHDN, CDR2 FVKESK, per germline. V dropped 4 bases and J dropped 5 bases, with 17 bases sitting between them. This chain's CDR3 is CASSPTRQATTEAFF. The CDR3 nucleotides read TGTGCCAGCAGCCCCACTCGACAAGCAACGACTGAAGCTTTCTTT.

V gene TRBV5-1 combines with J gene TRBJ2-7; no reliable D call. Between the trimmed V and J ends, which lost 3 bases and 2 bases, there was a span of 12 bases. Germline V lookup: CDR1 SGHRS, CDR2 YFSETQ. CDR3 length: 14 amino acids. CDR3 DNA sequence: TGCGCCAGCAGCTCCCGGGTCCCAACCTACGAGCAGTACTTC. Translated, it gives CASSSRVPTYEQYF.

This clone was observed once. The chain uses TRBV7-2 and TRBJ2-7; tentatively, D is TRBD1 (5 bases). Per germline, CDR1 SGHTA and CDR2 FQGNSA. This CDR3 spans 15 amino acids. Trimming cost V 2 bases and J 0 bases, with 11 bases left between them. The CDR3 region is CASSLRGGLSYEQYF. The CDR3 DNA sequence: TGTGCCAGCAGCTTAAGGGGTGGGCTCTCCTACGAGCAGTACTTC.

V is TRBV7-8 and J is TRBJ2-1; 8 bases are shared with TRBD1. The CDR3 is 15 residues long. In germline, CDR1 is SGHVS, CDR2 FQNEAQ. V lost 7 bases and J lost 3; bases outside the gene matches: 8. The CDR3 DNA sequence: TGTGCCAGCACTCAACGACAGGGGCTCTACAATGAGCAGTTCTTC. Its protein product is CASTQRQGLYNEQFF.

This clone has a handful of counts. The V gene is TRBV7-8, the J gene TRBJ2-7, with 9 nucleotides matching TRBD2. Germline V gene sequence: CDR1 SGHVS, CDR2 FQNEAQ. The CDR3 spans 18 residues. J gave up 0 bases and V 2 bases, and 11 bases lay outside the gene matches. CDR3 sequence reads: CASSLPRTSGSSSYEQYF. The CDR3 DNA reads TGTGCCAGCAGCTTACCTAGAACTAGCGGGTCTAGCTCCTACGAGCAGTACTTC.

About this clone: At one boundary the junction diverges from the germline segment, which might be a read error. The chain links TRBV7-7 to TRBJ2-1, with D possibly matching TRBD1 (5 bases). Germline CDR1 SSHAT, CDR2 FNYEAQ (reference sequence). The CDR3 runs to 12 residues. The DNA of the CDR3 is TGTGCTAGCAGCTTAACAGGCGATGAGCAGTTCTTC. This sequence encodes CASSLTGDEQFF.

The chain is built from TRBV3-1 (or the pseudogene TRBV3-2) and TRBJ2-3, with TRBD2 identical over 12 bases. V was clipped by 3 bases and J by 2 bases; unmatched bases: 9. CDR1 is LGHDT, CDR2 YNNKEL, per germline (reference sequence). This CDR3 has 18 residues. The CDR3 DNA is TGTGCCAGCAGCCAGGGCGAGCTAGCGGGGGGGTTCACAGATACGCAGTATTTT. It codes for CASSQGELAGGFTDTQYF.

For the CDR3, the DNA is TGTGCCAGCAGCTTGGAACACGGGTTACGCACAGATACGCAGTATTTT. This translates into CASSLEHGLRTDTQYF. V gene TRBV5-5 combines with J gene TRBJ2-3; unclear D gene. CDR3 length equals 16 residues. The ends were cut back, 0 bases at V and 1 base at J, with 12 bases in the middle. Germline V lookup: CDR1 SGHKS, CDR2 YYEKEE (reference sequence).

The chain employs TRBV5-1 and TRBJ2-1; 13 bases fit TRBD2. CDR1 and CDR2 (germline): SGHRS, YFSETQ. V lost 2 bases and J lost 6; bases outside the gene matches: 11. The CDR3 runs 18 residues. The CDR3 DNA reads as TGCGCCAGCAGCTTCACCGGACTAGCGGGAGCGGGGGGCAATGAGCAGTTCTTC. It is translated as CASSFTGLAGAGGNEQFF. Supplemented by reference TRBV5-1 and TRBJ2-1, the full variable domain reads KAGVTQTPRYLIKTRGQQVTLSCSPISGHRSVSWYQQTPGQGLQFLFEYFSETQRNKGNFPGRFSGRQFSNSRSEMNVSTLELGDSALYLCASSFTGLAGAGGNEQFFGPGTRLTVL.